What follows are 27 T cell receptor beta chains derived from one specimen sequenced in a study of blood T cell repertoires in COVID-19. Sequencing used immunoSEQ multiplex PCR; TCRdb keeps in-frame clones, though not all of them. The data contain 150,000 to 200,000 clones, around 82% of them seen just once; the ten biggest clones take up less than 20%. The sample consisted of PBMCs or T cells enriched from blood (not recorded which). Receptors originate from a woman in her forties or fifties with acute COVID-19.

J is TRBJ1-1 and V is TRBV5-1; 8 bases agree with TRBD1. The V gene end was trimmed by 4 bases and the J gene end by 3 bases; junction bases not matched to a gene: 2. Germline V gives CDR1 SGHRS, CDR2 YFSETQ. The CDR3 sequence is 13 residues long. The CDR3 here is CASSGQGYTEAFF. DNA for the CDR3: TGCGCCAGCAGCGGACAGGGTTACACTGAAGCTTTCTTT.

The CDR3 bases are TGTGCCAGCAGCTTAGGGACAGGGACTGGCGAAAAACTGTTTTTT. Protein sequence: CASSLGTGTGEKLFF. This chain uses TRBV11-2 with TRBJ1-4, with 8 bases lining up with TRBD1. V was pared by 1 base and J by 8 bases, with 6 bases of the junction left unmatched. The germline gives CDR1 SGHAT, CDR2 FQNNGV. This CDR3 region has 15 residues.

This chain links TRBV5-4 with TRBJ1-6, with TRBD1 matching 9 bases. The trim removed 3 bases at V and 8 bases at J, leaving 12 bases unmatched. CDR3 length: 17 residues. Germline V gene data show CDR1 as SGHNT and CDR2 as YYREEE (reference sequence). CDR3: CASSSPGQGRWDSPLHF. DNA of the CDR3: TGTGCCAGCAGCTCACCGGGACAGGGAAGATGGGATTCACCCCTCCACTTT.

CDR3 in DNA: TGTGCCAGCAGCGCCCCGACAGGGAATGAGCAGTTCTTC. It is translated as CASSAPTGNEQFF. This chain uses TRBV9 with TRBJ2-1; 7 nucleotides align to TRBD1. CDR3 length: 13 amino acids. Looked up from germline, CDR1 is SGDLS and CDR2 is YYNGEE. V lost 3 bases and J lost 7; bases outside the gene matches: 4.

The CDR3 nucleotides are TGTGCCACCAAGGACTTATGGGCAGATACGCAGTATTTT. This gives the protein CATKDLWADTQYF. The chain links TRBV24-1 to TRBJ2-3, with D possibly being TRBD2 (5 bases). Germline V lookup: CDR1 KGHDR, CDR2 SFDVKD. The CDR3 is 13 residues long. V gave up 8 bases and J gave up 4 bases, with 12 bases separating them.

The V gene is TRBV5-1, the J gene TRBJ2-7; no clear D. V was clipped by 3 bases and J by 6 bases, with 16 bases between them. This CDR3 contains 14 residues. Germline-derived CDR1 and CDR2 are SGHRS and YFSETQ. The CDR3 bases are TGCGCCAGCAGCTGGGTTGATCGGGTCGGCGAGCAGTACGTC. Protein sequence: CASSWVDRVGEQYV.

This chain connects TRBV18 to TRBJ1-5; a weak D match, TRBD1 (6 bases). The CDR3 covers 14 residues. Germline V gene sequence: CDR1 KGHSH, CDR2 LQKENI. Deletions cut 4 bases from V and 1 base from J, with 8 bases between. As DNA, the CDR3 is TGTGCCAGCTCACGAGGACAGAGCAATCAGCCCCAGCATTTT. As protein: CASSRGQSNQPQHF.

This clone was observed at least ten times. CDR3 in DNA: TGTGCCAGTAGTATATTCCAGGGGAACTATGGCTACACCTTC. Amino acids: CASSIFQGNYGYTF. The chain has TRBV19 and TRBJ1-2, with TRBD1 as a possible D gene (6 bases). The V end lost 2 bases, the J end lost 2 bases, and 9 bases lay between the germline ends. This CDR3 is 14 amino acids long. Germline V gene data show CDR1 as LNHDA and CDR2 as SQIVND (reference sequence).

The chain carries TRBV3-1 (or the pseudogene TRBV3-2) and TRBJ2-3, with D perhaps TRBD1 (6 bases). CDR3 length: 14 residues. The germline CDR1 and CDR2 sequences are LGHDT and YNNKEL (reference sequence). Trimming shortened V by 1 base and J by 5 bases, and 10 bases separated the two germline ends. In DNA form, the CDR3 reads TGTGCCAGCAGCCAAGCAGGGGCGGTAGATACGCAGTATTTT. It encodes CASSQAGAVDTQYF.

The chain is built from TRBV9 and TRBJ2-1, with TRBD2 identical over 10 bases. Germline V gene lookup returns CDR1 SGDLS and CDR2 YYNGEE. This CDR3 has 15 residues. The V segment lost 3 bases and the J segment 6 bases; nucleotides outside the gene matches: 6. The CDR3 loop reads CASSASGGAINEQFF. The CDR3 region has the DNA TGTGCCAGCAGCGCGAGCGGGGGGGCCATCAATGAGCAGTTCTTC.

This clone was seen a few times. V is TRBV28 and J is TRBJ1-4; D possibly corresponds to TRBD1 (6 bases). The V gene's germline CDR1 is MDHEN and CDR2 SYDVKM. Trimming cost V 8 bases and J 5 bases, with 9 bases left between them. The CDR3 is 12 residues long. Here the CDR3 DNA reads TGTGCCAGCCGGGACATCAATGAAAAACTGTTTTTT. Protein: CASRDINEKLFF.

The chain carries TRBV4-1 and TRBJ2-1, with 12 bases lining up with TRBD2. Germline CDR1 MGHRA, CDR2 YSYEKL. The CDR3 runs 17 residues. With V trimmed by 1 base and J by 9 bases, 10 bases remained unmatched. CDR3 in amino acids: CASSQGKLAGGRGEQFF. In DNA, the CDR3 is TGCGCCAGCAGCCAAGGGAAGCTAGCGGGGGGGCGGGGTGAGCAGTTCTTC.

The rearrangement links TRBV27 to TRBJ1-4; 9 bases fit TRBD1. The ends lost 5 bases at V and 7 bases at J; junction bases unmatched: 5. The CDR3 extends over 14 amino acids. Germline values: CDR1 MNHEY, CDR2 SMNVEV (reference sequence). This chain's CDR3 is CASSGQGMREKLFF. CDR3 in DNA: TGTGCCAGCAGTGGACAGGGGATGCGTGAAAAACTGTTTTTT.

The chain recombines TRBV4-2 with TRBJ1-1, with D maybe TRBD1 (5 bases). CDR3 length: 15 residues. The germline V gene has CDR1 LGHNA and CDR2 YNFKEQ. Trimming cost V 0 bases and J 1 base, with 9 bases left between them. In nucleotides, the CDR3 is TGTGCCAGCAGCCAAGAGGTAAGGGGGAACACTGAAGCTTTCTTT. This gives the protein CASSQEVRGNTEAFF.

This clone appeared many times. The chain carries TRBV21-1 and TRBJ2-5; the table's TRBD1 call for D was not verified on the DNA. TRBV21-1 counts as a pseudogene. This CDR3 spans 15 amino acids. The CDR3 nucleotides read TGTGCCAGCAGCTTATCAGACAGGAACCAAGAGACCCAGTACTTC. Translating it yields CASSLSDRNQETQYF.

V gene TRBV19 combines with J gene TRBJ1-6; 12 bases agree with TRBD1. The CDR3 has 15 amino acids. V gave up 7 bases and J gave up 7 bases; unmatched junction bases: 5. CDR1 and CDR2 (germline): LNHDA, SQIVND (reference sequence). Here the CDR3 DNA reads TGTGCCAGTACCCTGGGACAGGGGGCCAATTCACCCCTCCACTTT. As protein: CASTLGQGANSPLHF.

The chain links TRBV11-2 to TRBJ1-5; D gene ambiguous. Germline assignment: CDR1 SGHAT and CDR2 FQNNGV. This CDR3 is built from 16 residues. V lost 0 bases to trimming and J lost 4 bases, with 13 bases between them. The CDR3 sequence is CASSLDWSGPNQPQHF. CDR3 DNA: TGTGCCAGCAGCTTAGATTGGAGCGGGCCTAATCAGCCCCAGCATTTT.

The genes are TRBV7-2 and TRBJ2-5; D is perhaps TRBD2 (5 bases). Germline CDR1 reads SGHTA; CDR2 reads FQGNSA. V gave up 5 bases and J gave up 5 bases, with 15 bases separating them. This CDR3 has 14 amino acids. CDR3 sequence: CASSRSPGKETQYF. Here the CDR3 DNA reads TGTGCCAGCAGCCGCTCCCCGGGGAAGGAGACCCAGTACTTC. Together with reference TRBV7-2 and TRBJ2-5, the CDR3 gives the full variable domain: GAGVSQSPSNKVTEKGKDVELRCDPISGHTALYWYRQSLGQGLEFLIYFQGNSAPDKSGLPSDRFSAERTGGSVSTLTIQRTQQEDSAVYLCASSRSPGKETQYFGPGTRLLVL.

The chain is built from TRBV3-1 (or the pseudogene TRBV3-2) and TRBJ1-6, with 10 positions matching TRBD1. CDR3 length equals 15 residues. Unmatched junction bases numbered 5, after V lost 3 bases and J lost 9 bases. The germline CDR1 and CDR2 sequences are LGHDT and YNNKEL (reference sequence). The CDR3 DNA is TGTGCCAGCAGCCACCACCGGGACAGGGGTTCACCCCTCCACTTT. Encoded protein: CASSHHRDRGSPLHF.

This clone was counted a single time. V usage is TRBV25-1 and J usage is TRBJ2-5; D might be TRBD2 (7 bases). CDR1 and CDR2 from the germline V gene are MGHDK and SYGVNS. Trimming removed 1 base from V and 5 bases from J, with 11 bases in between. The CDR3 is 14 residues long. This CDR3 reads CASSEWGGGETQYF. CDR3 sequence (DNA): TGTGCCAGCAGTGAATGGGGGGGCGGGGAGACCCAGTACTTC. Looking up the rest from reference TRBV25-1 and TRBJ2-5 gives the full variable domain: EADIYQTPRYLVIGTGKKITLECSQTMGHDKMYWYQQDPGMELHLIHYSYGVNSTEKGDLSSESTVSRIRTEHFPLTLESARPSHTSQYLCASSEWGGGETQYFGPGTRLLVL.

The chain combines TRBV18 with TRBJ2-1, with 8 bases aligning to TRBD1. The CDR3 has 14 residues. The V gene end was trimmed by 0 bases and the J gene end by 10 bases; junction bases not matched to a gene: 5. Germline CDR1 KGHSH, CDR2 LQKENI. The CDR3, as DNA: TGTGCCAGCTCACCACCGGACAGGGCTGGGGAGCAGTTCTTC. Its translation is CASSPPDRAGEQFF.

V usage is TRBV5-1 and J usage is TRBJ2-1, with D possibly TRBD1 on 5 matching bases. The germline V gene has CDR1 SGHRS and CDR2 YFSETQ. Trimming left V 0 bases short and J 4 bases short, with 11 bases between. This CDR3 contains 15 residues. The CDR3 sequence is CASSLAVRDYNEQFF. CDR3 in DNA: TGCGCCAGCAGCTTGGCTGTCAGGGATTACAATGAGCAGTTCTTC.

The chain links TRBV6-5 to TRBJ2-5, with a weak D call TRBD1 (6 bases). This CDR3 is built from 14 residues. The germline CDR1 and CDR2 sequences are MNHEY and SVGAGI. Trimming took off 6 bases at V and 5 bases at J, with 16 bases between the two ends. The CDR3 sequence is CASSLNSGVETQYF. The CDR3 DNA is TGTGCCAGCAGCCTTAATTCAGGGGTGGAGACCCAGTACTTC.

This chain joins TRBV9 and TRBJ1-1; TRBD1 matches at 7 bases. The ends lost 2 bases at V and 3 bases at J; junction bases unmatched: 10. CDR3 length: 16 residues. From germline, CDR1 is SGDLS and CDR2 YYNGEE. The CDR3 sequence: CASSVEGIRGYTEAFF. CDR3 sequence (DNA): TGTGCCAGCAGCGTTGAGGGTATCAGGGGGTACACTGAAGCTTTCTTT.

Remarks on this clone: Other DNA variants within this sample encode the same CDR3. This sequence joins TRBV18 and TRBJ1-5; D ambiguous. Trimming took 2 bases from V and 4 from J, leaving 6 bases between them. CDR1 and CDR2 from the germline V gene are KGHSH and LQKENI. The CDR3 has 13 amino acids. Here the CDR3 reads CASSPTDNQPQHF. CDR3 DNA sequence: TGTGCCAGCTCACCAACTGATAATCAGCCCCAGCATTTT.

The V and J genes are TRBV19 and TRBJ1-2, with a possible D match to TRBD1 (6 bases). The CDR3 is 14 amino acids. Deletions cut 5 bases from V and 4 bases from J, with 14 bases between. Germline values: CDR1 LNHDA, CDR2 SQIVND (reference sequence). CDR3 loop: CASSEDSPIYGYTF. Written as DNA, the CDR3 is TGTGCCAGTAGTGAGGACAGTCCAATCTATGGCTACACCTTC.

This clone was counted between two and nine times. CDR3 loop: CASSDPRVGGADTQYF. DNA of the CDR3: TGTGCCAGCAGTGACCCCAGGGTAGGGGGGGCAGATACGCAGTATTTT. The chain combines TRBV6-1 with TRBJ2-3, with D perhaps matching TRBD2 (7 bases). The CDR3 has 16 amino acids. V lost 3 bases and J lost 4, with 17 bases in between. Germline CDR1 reads MNHNS; CDR2 reads SASEGT.